This T cell receptor (beta chain) was identified during a study of vaccination and CD4 T cells after COVID-19. CDR1 and CDR2 (germline): GTSNPN, SVGIG (reference sequence). This CDR3 has 13 residues. V gave up 2 bases and J gave up 4 bases, with 11 bases separating them. About this clonotype: The antigen is unknown.

The treatment: roughly ten-day PBMC culture with coronavirus spike peptide pools or control peptides (ViraFEST assay). At the Johns Hopkins FTIC core, DNA taken from cultured CD4+ T cells was sequenced by way of the Oncomine TCR Beta short-read assay. TCRdb re-derived calls from the PCR reads in MiXCR, one entry per CDR3 protein. Here the sample spans 7,500 to 10,000 distinct CDR3 sequences, more than 60% being singletons. This sequence was found in a human donor who had recovered from COVID-19. The rearrangement joins TRBV30 to TRBJ1-1; no firm D call. Sequencing was performed on CD4+ T cells from blood, cultured in vitro. The CDR3 sequence: CAWSPRRSTEAFF. The CDR3 region has the DNA TGTGCCTGGAGTCCGAGACGGAGCACTGAAGCTTTCTTT.